Shown below are 11 T cell receptor beta chains from a single sample sequenced in a study of tumor-infiltrating lymphocytes in primary liver carcinoma. TCR beta cDNA was prepared out of 500 ng total RNA by means of a constant-region primer. Researchers made the TCR beta libraries by running three nested multiplex PCR rounds with slightly modified ARM-PCR. TRBV1-TRBV30 forward and Cbeta reverse primers drove the first two roughly 11-cycle rounds. TCRdb used MiXCR to reprocess the multiplex PCR reads, holding one entry per CDR3 protein. In the table there are fewer than 250,000 distinct CDR3 sequences, less than 65% of which are singletons. The source of the blood RNA was unsorted whole blood, and germline DNA was extracted as well. The sample comprised peripheral blood. The receptors derive from a woman aged 60-75 years with primary liver carcinoma and hepatitis B virus infection.

Worth noting for this clonotype: A read error may be the cause here, since a much bigger clone is one base away. In nucleotides, the CDR3 is TGTGCCAGCAGTTACTCCAGGGGTCGGGGGGAGAACACCACATATTTT. This translates into CASSYSRGRGENTTYF. J is TRBJ1-3 and V is TRBV6-5, with D possibly matching TRBD1 (6 bases). Germline V gives CDR1 MNHEY, CDR2 SVGAGI. This CDR3 has 16 amino acids.

Comment on this clonotype: Given a much more abundant clone one base away, this may be a read error. V gene TRBV6-2 or TRBV6-3 combines with J gene TRBJ2-1; 10 nucleotides align to TRBD2. V lost 5 bases to trimming and J lost 4 bases; unmatched junction nucleotides: 2. This CDR3 has 14 amino acids. Germline V gives CDR1 MNHEY, CDR2 SVGEGT. The CDR3 bases are TGTGCCAGCAGTGAGACTAGCGGGTACAATGAGCAGTTCTTC. Encoded protein: CASSETSGYNEQFF.

Points on this clonotype: Being one base from a much bigger clone, this may be a read error. The rearrangement uses TRBV29-1 and TRBJ1-2; weak D call: TRBD1 (6 bases). Germline loops: CDR1 SQVTM, CDR2 ANQGSEA. This CDR3 has 15 amino acids. The CDR3 nucleotides read TGCAGCGCTAGGGGAACCGGGACAACTAACTATGGCTACATCTTC. Translating it yields CSARGTGTTNYGYIF.

A remark on this clonotype: One junction end disagrees with the germline gene, perhaps due to a read error. The chain joins TRBV11-2 to TRBJ1-2; 9 bases fit TRBD1. This CDR3 has 15 amino acids. Germline CDR1 reads SGHAT; CDR2 reads FQNNGV. The CDR3 sequence is CASSSIGTGRYGYTF. CDR3 in DNA: TGTGCCAGCAGCTCGATAGGGACAGGGCGCTATGGCTACACTTTC.

With respect to this clonotype: A much more abundant neighbour one base away suggests this may be a read error. The J gene is TRBJ2-3, the V gene TRBV4-1; possible D gene TRBD1, 5 bases. The J call could be wrong; TRBJ1-5 is a better fit for the DNA end. CDR3 size: 14 residues. The germline CDR1 and CDR2 sequences are MGHRA and YSYEKL. The CDR3 sequence: CASSQVQEVDTQHF. The CDR3 DNA reads TGCGCCAGCAGCCAAGTACAGGAGGTAGATACGCAGCATTTT.

In regard to this clonotype: The germline gene is not matched at one end of the junction; a read error may be the cause. The V call is TRBV28, the J call TRBJ1-5; 8 nucleotides line up with TRBD1. CDR3 length: 15 residues. Germline-derived CDR1 and CDR2 are MDHEN and SYDVKM. The CDR3 DNA reads TGTGCCAGCACCCCAAGACAGGGGTTCAATCAGTCCCAGCATTTT. Translation: CASTPRQGFNQSQHF.

A remark on this clonotype: An end of the junction differs from the germline gene, which may be a read error. Here the CDR3 reads CVSTPLAGGYNEQFF. CDR3 DNA sequence: TGTGTCAGCACCCCCCTAGCGGGAGGTTACAATGAGCAGTTCTTC. J is TRBJ2-1 and V is TRBV6-1; TRBD2 aligns across 11 bases. This CDR3 comprises 15 residues. From germline, CDR1 is MNHNS and CDR2 SASEGT.

This clonotype was counted many times. The chain joins TRBV4-1 to TRBJ1-5; D uncertain. The CDR3 loop spans 14 amino acids. CDR1 and CDR2 (germline): MGHRA, YSYEKL. Trimming shortened V by 0 bases and J by 4 bases, and 7 bases separated the two germline ends. This chain's CDR3 is CASSQDSGNQPQHF. CDR3 coding DNA: TGCGCCAGCAGCCAAGACTCAGGAAATCAGCCCCAGCATTTT.

Worth noting for this clonotype: A read error may produce the germline difference seen at one junction end. The chain joins TRBV11-2 to TRBJ2-3; TRBD2 is a possible D gene (5 bases). There are 15 residues in the CDR3. CDR1 and CDR2 (germline): SGHAT, FQNNGV. The chain's CDR3 is CASSSVASSIDTQYF. The DNA of the CDR3 is TGTGCCAGCAGCTCAGTCGCATCTAGCATAGATACGCAGTATTTT.

At least ten counts were recorded for this clonotype. The J gene is TRBJ1-1, the V gene TRBV12-3 or TRBV12-4; D is possibly TRBD1 (5 bases). The ends were cut back, 0 bases at V and 6 bases at J, with 11 bases in the middle. The CDR3 length is 14 residues. CDR3 nucleotides: TGTGCCAGCAGTTTAGCGACAGCCTTTCCTGAAGCTTTCTTT. It codes for CASSLATAFPEAFF.

Concerning this clonotype itself: The conserved final phenylalanine or tryptophan is absent from the CDR3, which likely points to a read error. The J gene is TRBJ1-3, the V gene TRBV24-1; unclear D gene. The CDR3 has 13 amino acids. Germline CDR1 KGHDR, CDR2 SFDVKD. V lost 5 bases to trimming and J lost 5 bases, with 9 bases between them. The CDR3 protein is CATSVQGRNTIYS. CDR3 nucleotide sequence: TGTGCCACCAGTGTCCAAGGGAGAAACACCATATATTCT.